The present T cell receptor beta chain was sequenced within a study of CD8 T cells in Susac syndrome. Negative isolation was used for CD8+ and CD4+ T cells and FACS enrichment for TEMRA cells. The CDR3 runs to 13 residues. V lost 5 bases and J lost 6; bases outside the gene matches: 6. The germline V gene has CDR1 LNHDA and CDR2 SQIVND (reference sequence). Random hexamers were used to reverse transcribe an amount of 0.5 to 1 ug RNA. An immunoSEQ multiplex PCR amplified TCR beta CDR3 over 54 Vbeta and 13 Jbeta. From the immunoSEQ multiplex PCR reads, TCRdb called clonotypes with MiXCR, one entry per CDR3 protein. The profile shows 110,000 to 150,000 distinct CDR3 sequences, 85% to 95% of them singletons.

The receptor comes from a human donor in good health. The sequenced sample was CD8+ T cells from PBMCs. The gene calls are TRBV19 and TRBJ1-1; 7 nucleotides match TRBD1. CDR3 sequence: CASSLVGGPEAFF. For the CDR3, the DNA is TGTGCCAGTAGTTTGGTAGGGGGCCCTGAAGCTTTCTTT.